The 18 T cell receptor beta chains presented below share a single source sample, sequenced in a study of cytomegalovirus exposure and HLA in healthy donors. The primer mix had 60 Vbeta and 13 Jbeta primers. Measured with immunoSEQ multiplex PCR; TCRdb has only the in-frame clones, and not every one. The sample records under 250,000 clones, around four fifths being singletons. Sequenced material: PBMCs. Receptors were obtained from a middle-aged woman in good health and CMV-seronegative.

This clone was counted only a few times. The CDR3 DNA reads TGTGCCAGCAGCTTAGCGGGGGCGGGAGGGGCCTACGAGCAGTACTTC. Protein sequence: CASSLAGAGGAYEQYF. This chain links TRBV7-2 with TRBJ2-7, with 9 positions matching TRBD2. Germline V gene sequence: CDR1 SGHTA, CDR2 FQGNSA. The ends lost 0 bases at V and 2 bases at J; junction bases unmatched: 5. This CDR3 contains 16 residues.

The sample holds one count of this clone. The chain joins TRBV5-4 to TRBJ2-7; 8 bases are a match to TRBD2. The germline CDR1 and CDR2 sequences are SGHNT and YYREEE (reference sequence). CDR3 length: 15 residues. Trimming took 4 bases from V and 2 from J; bases not matched to a gene: 8. The CDR3 sequence: CASSPGGGLTYEQYF. The CDR3 DNA is TGTGCCAGCAGCCCGGGGGGGGGACTAACCTACGAGCAGTACTTC.

This clone was observed a single time. The J gene is TRBJ1-2, the V gene TRBV25-1, with TRBD1 identical over 10 bases. The CDR3 contains 15 residues. Looked up from germline, CDR1 is MGHDK and CDR2 is SYGVNS. J gave up 7 bases and V 8 bases, and 13 bases lay outside the gene matches. The CDR3 here is CASGAAGQGFRGYTF. The CDR3 DNA reads as TGTGCCAGCGGGGCAGCGGGACAGGGGTTCCGTGGCTACACCTTC.

In its sample, this clone was seen a few times. The rearrangement uses TRBV19 and TRBJ2-7; D gene unclear. The CDR3 sequence is 16 residues long. With 3 bases removed from V and 3 bases from J, the gap between germline ends came to 18 bases. Germline CDR1 and CDR2: LNHDA and SQIVND (reference sequence). The CDR3 region has the DNA TGTGCCAGTAGTATTAGCTTCGGTGGCAAAAACTACGAGCAGTACTTC. It yields the protein CASSISFGGKNYEQYF.

This chain joins TRBV29-1 and TRBJ2-2; TRBD1 agrees at 8 bases. The CDR3 covers 13 residues. Germline CDR1 SQVTM, CDR2 ANQGSEA. The J segment lost 6 bases and the V segment lost 2 bases, leaving 2 bases of the junction unmatched. CDR3: CSVELQGAGELFF. The CDR3 DNA is TGCAGCGTTGAATTACAGGGGGCCGGGGAGCTGTTTTTT.

The chain recombines TRBV2 with TRBJ2-7; tentatively, D is TRBD2 (6 bases). The ends were cut back, 1 base at V and 1 base at J, with 11 bases in the middle. The length of the CDR3 is 15 residues. Germline CDR1 and CDR2: SNHLY and FYNNEI. The CDR3 loop is CASSEVLATSYEQYF. CDR3 bases: TGTGCCAGCAGTGAAGTACTAGCTACTTCCTACGAGCAGTACTTC. The entire variable domain, with the rest obtained from reference TRBV2 and TRBJ2-7, is as follows: EPEVTQTPSHQVTQMGQEVILRCVPISNHLYFYWYRQILGQKVEFLVSFYNNEISEKSEIFDDQFSVERPDGSNFTLKIRSTKLEDSAMYFCASSEVLATSYEQYFGPGTRLTVT.

The gene calls are TRBV29-1 and TRBJ1-2, with D possibly TRBD1 on 5 matching bases. Germline V CDR1 and CDR2: SQVTM, ANQGSEA. CDR3 length equals 13 residues. Trimming took 2 bases from V and 8 from J, leaving 15 bases between them. The CDR3 here is CSVESQKGLGYTF. The CDR3 coding sequence is TGCAGCGTTGAATCCCAAAAGGGGCTGGGCTACACCTTC.

The rearrangement joins TRBV27 to TRBJ2-5; 8 positions agree with TRBD1. This CDR3 contains 16 residues. From germline, CDR1 is MNHEY and CDR2 SMNVEV (reference sequence). The J segment lost 0 bases and the V segment lost 6 bases, leaving 9 bases of the junction unmatched. DNA for the CDR3: TGTGCCAGCAGCAATCAGGGGGCGAGGTACCAAGAGACCCAGTACTTC. Translated: CASSNQGARYQETQYF.

This clone was seen just once. V is TRBV30 and J is TRBJ1-2; 7 positions match TRBD1. Germline V CDR1 and CDR2: GTSNPN, SVGIG (reference sequence). Losses at the gene ends were 2 bases for V and 4 bases for J; bases not matched to a gene: 10. The length of the CDR3 is 15 residues. The CDR3 region has the DNA TGTGCCTGGAGTATAGGTGGAGGGGGCCGCTATGGCTACACCTTC. This gives the protein CAWSIGGGGRYGYTF.

This chain links TRBV5-8 with TRBJ2-7; 8 bases are shared with TRBD1. CDR1 and CDR2 from the germline V gene are SGHTS and YDEGEE. After removal of 4 bases from V and 3 bases from J, the junction contained 9 bases not matched to a gene. The CDR3 loop spans 15 amino acids. This CDR3 reads CASSRTGFVSYEQYF. CDR3 in DNA: TGTGCCAGCAGCCGGACAGGGTTCGTAAGCTACGAGCAGTACTTC.

The chain recombines TRBV7-2 with TRBJ1-3; 9 bases line up with TRBD1. The CDR3 totals 19 residues. The germline V gene encodes CDR1 SGHTA and CDR2 FQGNSA. V was clipped by 5 bases and J by 0 bases; unmatched bases: 14. The CDR3 spells CASSAKIQDRGLSGNTIYF. The CDR3 region has the DNA TGTGCCAGCAGCGCCAAAATCCAGGACAGGGGTCTCTCTGGAAACACCATATATTTT.

This chain joins TRBV18 and TRBJ1-2; D is unclear. The CDR3 extends over 13 amino acids. Per the germline V gene, CDR1 is KGHSH and CDR2 is LQKENI. V was cut by 6 bases and J by 6 bases, with 14 bases left in between. The CDR3 bases are TGTGCCAGCTCCACGCCGGAGAGGGATGGCTACACCTTC. Its translation: CASSTPERDGYTF.

The chain employs TRBV20-1 and TRBJ1-2, with D possibly being TRBD1 (5 bases). CDR1 is DFQATT and CDR2 is SNEGSKA in the germline V gene (reference sequence). The CDR3 is 9 amino acids. Trimming removed 5 bases from V and 11 bases from J, with 9 bases in between. The CDR3 DNA follows: TGCAGTGCTGGTAGACAGTACACCTTC. This sequence encodes CSAGRQYTF.

This clone was seen only a few times. The V and J genes are TRBV9 and TRBJ2-1, with 10 bases identical to TRBD2. Germline V CDR1 and CDR2: SGDLS, YYNGEE. The V and J ends lost 3 bases and 0 bases, in that order; junction bases with no gene match: 6. This CDR3 comprises 17 residues. The CDR3 DNA sequence: TGTGCCAGCAGCGGACCGACTAGCGGGCGCTCCTACAATGAGCAGTTCTTC. Amino acid sequence: CASSGPTSGRSYNEQFF.

The chain employs TRBV7-4 and TRBJ2-7; D gene uncertain. The V end lost 1 base, the J end lost 0 bases, and 7 bases lay between the germline ends. Germline V gives CDR1 SGHVT, CDR2 SQSDAQ. There are 14 residues in the CDR3. CDR3 DNA: TGTGCCAGCAGCTTAGGAATGAGCTCCTACGAGCAGTACTTC. It yields the protein CASSLGMSSYEQYF.

The chain is built from TRBV7-2 and TRBJ2-7, with 12 bases that match TRBD2. This CDR3 is built from 15 residues. Germline-derived CDR1 and CDR2 are SGHTA and FQGNSA. J was trimmed by 1 base and V by 10 bases; bases with no gene match: 8. The CDR3 coding sequence is TGTGCCACCGAACTAGCGGGAGGCCGATCCTACGAGCAGTACTTC. Translated, it gives CATELAGGRSYEQYF.

V gene TRBV6-5 combines with J gene TRBJ1-1; the D is unclear. V was clipped by 0 bases and J by 6 bases, with 11 bases between them. Germline lookup yields CDR1 MNHEY and CDR2 SVGAGI. CDR3 length: 14 amino acids. CDR3 loop: CASSYSRGNPEAFF. The CDR3 region has the DNA TGTGCCAGCAGTTACTCAAGAGGGAATCCTGAAGCTTTCTTT.

The chain links TRBV18 to TRBJ2-2; TRBD2 aligns across 14 bases. The CDR3 is 18 residues long. In germline, CDR1 is KGHSH, CDR2 LQKENI. V was pared by 3 bases and J by 1 base, with 4 bases of the junction left unmatched. The CDR3 loop reads CASSPHGLAGGNTGELFF. The CDR3 DNA sequence: TGTGCCAGCTCACCCCATGGACTAGCGGGAGGGAACACCGGGGAGCTGTTTTTT.